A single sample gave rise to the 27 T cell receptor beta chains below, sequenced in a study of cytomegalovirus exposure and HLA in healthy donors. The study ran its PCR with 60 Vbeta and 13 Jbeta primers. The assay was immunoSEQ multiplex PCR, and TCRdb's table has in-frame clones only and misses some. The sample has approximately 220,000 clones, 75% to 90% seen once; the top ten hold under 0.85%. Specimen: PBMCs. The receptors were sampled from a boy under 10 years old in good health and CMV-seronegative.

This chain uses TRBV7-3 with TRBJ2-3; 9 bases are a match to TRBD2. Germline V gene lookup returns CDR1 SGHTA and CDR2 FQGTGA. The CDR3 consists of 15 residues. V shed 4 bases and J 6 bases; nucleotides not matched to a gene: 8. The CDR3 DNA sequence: TGTGCCAGCAGCTCTAGCGGGGCAGTAAGGGATACGCAGTATTTT. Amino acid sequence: CASSSSGAVRDTQYF.

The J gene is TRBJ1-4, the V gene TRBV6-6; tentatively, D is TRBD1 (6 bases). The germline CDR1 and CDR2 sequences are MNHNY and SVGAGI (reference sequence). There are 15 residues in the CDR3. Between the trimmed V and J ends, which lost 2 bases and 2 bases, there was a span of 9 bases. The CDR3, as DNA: TGTGCCAGCAGTTACAGGGGGGGGACTAATGAAAAACTGTTTTTT. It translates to CASSYRGGTNEKLFF.

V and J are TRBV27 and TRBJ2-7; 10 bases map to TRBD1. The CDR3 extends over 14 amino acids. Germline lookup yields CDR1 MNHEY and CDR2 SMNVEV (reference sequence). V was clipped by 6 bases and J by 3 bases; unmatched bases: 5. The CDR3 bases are TGTGCCAGCAGCCGACAGGGGGCGCGCTACGAGCAGTACTTC. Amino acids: CASSRQGARYEQYF.

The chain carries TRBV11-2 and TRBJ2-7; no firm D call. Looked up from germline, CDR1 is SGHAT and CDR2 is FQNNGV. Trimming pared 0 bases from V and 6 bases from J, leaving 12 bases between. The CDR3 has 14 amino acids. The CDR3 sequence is CASSLDYGDREQYF. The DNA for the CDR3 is TGTGCCAGCAGCTTAGATTACGGAGATCGCGAGCAGTACTTC.

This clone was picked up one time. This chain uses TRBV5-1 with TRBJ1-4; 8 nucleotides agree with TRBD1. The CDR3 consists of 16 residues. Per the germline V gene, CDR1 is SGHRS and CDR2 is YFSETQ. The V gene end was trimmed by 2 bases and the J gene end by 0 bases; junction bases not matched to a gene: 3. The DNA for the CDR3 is TGCGCCAGCAGCTTACAGGGGGTAACAACTAATGAAAAACTGTTTTTT. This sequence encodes CASSLQGVTTNEKLFF.

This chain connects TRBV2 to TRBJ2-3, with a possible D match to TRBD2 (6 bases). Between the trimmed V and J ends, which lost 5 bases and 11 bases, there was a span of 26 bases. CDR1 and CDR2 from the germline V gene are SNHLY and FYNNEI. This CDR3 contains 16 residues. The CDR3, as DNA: TGTGCCAGCAGTCGCGGACCGGGGAGGAGCCCCAGTGTGCAGTATTTT. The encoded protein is CASSRGPGRSPSVQYF.

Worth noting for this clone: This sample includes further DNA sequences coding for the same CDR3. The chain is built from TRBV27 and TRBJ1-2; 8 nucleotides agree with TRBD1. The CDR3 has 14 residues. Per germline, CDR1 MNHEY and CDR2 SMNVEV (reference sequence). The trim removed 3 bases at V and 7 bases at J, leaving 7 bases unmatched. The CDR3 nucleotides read TGTGCCAGCAGTTTGGGGCAGGGGGCGGGTGGCTACACCTTC. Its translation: CASSLGQGAGGYTF.

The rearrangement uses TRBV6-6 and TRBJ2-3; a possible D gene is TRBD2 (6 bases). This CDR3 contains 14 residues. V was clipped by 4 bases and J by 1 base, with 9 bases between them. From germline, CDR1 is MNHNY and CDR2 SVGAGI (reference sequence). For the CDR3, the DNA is TGTGCCAGCAGTTTAGCGGCGGGCACAGATACGCAGTATTTT. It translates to CASSLAAGTDTQYF.

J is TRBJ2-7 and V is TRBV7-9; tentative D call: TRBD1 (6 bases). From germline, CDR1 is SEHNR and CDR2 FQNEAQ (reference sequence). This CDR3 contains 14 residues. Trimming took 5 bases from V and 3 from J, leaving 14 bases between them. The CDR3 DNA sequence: TGTGCCAGCAGCCCATCGACAGGCCTCTACGAGCAGTACTTC. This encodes CASSPSTGLYEQYF.

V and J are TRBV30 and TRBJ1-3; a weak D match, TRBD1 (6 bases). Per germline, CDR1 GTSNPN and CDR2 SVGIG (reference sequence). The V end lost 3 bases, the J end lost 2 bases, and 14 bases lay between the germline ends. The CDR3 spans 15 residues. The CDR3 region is CAWRDYRVPGNTIYF. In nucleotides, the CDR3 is TGTGCCTGGAGAGACTACAGGGTCCCTGGAAACACCATATATTTT. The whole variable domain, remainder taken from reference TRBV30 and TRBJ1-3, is SQTIHQWPATLVQPVGSPLSLECTVEGTSNPNLYWYRQAAGRGLQLLFYSVGIGQISSEVPQNLSASRPQDRQFILSSKKLLLSDSGFYLCAWRDYRVPGNTIYFGEGSWLTVV.

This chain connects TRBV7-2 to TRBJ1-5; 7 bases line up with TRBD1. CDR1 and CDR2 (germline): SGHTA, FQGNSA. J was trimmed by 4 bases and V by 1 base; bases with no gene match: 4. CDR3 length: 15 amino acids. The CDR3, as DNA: TGTGCCAGCAGCTTAGGGGACAGCCCAAATCAGCCCCAGCATTTT. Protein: CASSLGDSPNQPQHF.

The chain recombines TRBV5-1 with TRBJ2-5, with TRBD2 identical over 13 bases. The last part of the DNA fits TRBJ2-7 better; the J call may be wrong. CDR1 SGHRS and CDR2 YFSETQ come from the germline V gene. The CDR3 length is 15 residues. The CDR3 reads CASSPRTSGSYEQYF. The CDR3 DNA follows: TGCGCCAGCAGTCCTAGGACTAGCGGGAGTTACGAGCAGTACTTC.

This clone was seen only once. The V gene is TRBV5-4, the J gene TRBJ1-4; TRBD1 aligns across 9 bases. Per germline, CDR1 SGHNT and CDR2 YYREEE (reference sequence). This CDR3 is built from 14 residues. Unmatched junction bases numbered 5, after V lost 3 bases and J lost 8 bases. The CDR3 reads CASSSDRGSEKLFF. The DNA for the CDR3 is TGTGCCAGCAGCTCGGACAGGGGAAGCGAAAAACTGTTTTTT.

The CDR3 region has the DNA TGTGCCTGGACCCGAGAGGGTCGGGAGACCCAGTACTTC. Amino acid sequence: CAWTREGRETQYF. V usage is TRBV30 and J usage is TRBJ2-5; tentatively, D is TRBD2 (5 bases). Trimming left V 4 bases short and J 5 bases short, with 14 bases between. The CDR3 totals 13 residues. Per the germline V gene, CDR1 is GTSNPN and CDR2 is SVGIG (reference sequence). Looking up the rest from reference TRBV30 and TRBJ2-5 gives the full variable domain: SQTIHQWPATLVQPVGSPLSLECTVEGTSNPNLYWYRQAAGRGLQLLFYSVGIGQISSEVPQNLSASRPQDRQFILSSKKLLLSDSGFYLCAWTREGRETQYFGPGTRLLVL.

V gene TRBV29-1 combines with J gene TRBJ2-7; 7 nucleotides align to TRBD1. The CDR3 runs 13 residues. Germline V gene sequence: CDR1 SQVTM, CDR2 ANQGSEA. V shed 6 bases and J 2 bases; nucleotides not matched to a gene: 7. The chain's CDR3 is CSVLRDRPYEQYF. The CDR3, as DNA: TGCAGCGTCTTGAGGGACAGACCCTACGAGCAGTACTTC.

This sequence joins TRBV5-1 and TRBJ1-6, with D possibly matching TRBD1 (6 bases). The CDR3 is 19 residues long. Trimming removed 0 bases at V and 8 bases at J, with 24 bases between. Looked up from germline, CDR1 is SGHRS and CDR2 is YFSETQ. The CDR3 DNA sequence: TGCGCCAGCAGCTTGGCCGGGGGGGCAGCCCCGGTAGTTGATTCACCCCTCCACTTT. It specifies CASSLAGGAAPVVDSPLHF.

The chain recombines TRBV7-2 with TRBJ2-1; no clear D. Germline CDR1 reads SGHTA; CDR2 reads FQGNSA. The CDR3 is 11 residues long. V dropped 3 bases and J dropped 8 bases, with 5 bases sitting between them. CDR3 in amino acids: CASSFGDEQFF. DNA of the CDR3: TGTGCCAGCAGCTTTGGAGATGAGCAGTTCTTC.

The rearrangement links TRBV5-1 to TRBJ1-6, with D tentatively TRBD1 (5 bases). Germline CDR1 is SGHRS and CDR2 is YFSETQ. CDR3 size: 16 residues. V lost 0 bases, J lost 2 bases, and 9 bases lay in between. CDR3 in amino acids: CASSLEGFAYNSPLHF. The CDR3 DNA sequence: TGCGCCAGCAGCTTGGAGGGGTTCGCCTATAATTCACCCCTCCACTTT.

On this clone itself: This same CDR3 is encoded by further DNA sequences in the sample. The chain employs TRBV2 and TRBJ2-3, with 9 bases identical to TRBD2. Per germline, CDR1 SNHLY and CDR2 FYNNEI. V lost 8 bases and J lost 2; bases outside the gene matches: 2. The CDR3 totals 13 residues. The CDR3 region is CASAGGHTDTQYF. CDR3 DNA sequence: TGTGCCAGCGCGGGGGGGCACACAGATACGCAGTATTTT.

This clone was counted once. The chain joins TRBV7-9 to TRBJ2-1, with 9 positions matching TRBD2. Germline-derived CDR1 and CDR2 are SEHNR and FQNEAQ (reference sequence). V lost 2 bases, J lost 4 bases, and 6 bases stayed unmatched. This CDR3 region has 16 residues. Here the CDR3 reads CASSLNLAGPYNEQFF. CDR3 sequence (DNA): TGTGCCAGCAGCTTAAATCTAGCGGGGCCTTACAATGAGCAGTTCTTC.

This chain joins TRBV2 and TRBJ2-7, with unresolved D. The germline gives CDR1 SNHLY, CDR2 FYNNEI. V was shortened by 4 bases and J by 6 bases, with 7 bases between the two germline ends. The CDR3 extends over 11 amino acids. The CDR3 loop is CASSVLLEQYF. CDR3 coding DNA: TGTGCCAGCAGTGTCCTCCTCGAGCAGTACTTC.

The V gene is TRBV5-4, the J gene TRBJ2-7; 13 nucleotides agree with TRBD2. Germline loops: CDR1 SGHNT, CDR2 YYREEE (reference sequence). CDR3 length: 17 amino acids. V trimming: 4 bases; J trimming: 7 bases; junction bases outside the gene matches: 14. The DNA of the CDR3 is TGTGCCAGCAGCCTGGGACTAGCGGGGCTCGGGTTTGGAGAGCAGTACTTC. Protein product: CASSLGLAGLGFGEQYF.

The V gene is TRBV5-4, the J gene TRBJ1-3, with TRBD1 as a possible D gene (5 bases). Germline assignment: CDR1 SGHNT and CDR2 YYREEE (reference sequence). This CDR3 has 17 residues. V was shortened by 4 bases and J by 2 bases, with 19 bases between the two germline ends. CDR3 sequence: CASSRAYPGTTGNTIYF. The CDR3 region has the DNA TGTGCCAGCAGCCGAGCTTACCCAGGGACTACTGGAAACACCATATATTTT.

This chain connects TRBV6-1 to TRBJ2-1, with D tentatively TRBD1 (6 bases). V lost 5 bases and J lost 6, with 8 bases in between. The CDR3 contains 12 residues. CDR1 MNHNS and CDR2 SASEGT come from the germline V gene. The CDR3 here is CASSIGGNEQFF. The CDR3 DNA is TGTGCCAGCAGTATAGGGGGCAATGAGCAGTTCTTC.

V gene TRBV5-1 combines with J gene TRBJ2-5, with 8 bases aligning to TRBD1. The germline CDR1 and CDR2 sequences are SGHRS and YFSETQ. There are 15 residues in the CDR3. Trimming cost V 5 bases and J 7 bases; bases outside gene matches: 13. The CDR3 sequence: CASRGGQEGFATQYF. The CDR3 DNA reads TGCGCCAGCAGGGGGGGACAGGAGGGCTTCGCGACCCAGTACTTC. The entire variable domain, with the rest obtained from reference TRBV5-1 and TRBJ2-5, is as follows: KAGVTQTPRYLIKTRGQQVTLSCSPISGHRSVSWYQQTPGQGLQFLFEYFSETQRNKGNFPGRFSGRQFSNSRSEMNVSTLELGDSALYLCASRGGQEGFATQYFGPGTRLLVL.

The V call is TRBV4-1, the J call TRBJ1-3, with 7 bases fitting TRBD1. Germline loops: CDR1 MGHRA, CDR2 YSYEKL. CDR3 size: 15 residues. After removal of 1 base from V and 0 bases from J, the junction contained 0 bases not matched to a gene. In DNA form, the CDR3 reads TGCGCCAGCAGCCAAGCAGGGGGCTCTGGAAACACCATATATTTT. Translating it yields CASSQAGGSGNTIYF.

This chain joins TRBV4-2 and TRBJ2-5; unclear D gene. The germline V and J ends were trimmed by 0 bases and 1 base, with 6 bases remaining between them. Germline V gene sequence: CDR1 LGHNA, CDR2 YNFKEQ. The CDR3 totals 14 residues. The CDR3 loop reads CASSQEAVQETQYF. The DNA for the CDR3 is TGTGCCAGCAGCCAAGAGGCAGTCCAAGAGACCCAGTACTTC.